This T cell receptor beta chain derives from a study of cytomegalovirus exposure and HLA in healthy donors. When sampled, the donors appeared nominally healthy, though they likely had unrecorded immune exposures. Notes on the study in general: The study carried out a later analysis of TCR beta sequences. It associated some 17,000 of them with specific HLA alleles at a false discovery rate of 0.05.

The junction had 4 bases not matched to a gene; V was cut back by 6 bases and J by 3 bases. CDR1 is LNHDA, CDR2 SQIVND, per germline (reference sequence). CDR3 length: 13 residues. The PCR contained 60 Vbeta and 13 Jbeta primers. Some clones are missing from TCRdb's copy, which holds only in-frame ones; the method was immunoSEQ multiplex PCR. The data contain some 210,000 clones, roughly 80% of them singletons. In its sample, this clone was seen a few times. Its target is unknown. The chain links TRBV19 to TRBJ1-1, with TRBD1 matching over 7 bases. This sequence originates from a woman younger than 45 in good health and CMV-seropositive. Sample: PBMCs. The CDR3 spells CASRKTGDTEAFF. The CDR3 coding sequence is TGTGCCAGTAGAAAAACAGGGGACACTGAAGCTTTCTTT.